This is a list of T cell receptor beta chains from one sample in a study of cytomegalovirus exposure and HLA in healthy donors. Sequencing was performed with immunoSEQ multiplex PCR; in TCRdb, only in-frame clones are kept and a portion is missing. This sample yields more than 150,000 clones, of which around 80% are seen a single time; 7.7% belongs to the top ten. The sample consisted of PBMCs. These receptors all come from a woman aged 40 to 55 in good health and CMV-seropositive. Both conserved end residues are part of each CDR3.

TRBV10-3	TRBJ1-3	CAISASGGGLGNTIYF
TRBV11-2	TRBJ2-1	CASSLLAGGTQGKYNEQFF
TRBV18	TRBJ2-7	CASSPQGGESYEQYF
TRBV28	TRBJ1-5	CASTQERLRQPQHF
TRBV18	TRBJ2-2	CASSPSGSLTGELFF
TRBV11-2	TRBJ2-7	CASSVRTGLLREQYF
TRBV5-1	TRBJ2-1	CASRDGRVSYNEQFF
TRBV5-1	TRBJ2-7	CASSFYQGDSYEQYF
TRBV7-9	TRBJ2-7	CASSPNRGPGEQYF
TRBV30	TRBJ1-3	CAWRGGNSGNTIYF
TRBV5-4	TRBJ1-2	CASSSLGWQGDYGYTF
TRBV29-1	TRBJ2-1	CSVDPRETTNEQFF
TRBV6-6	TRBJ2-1	CASMSGGSYNEQFF
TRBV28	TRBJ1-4	CASRRTGSNEKLFF
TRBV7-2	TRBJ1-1	CASSFPGQGHREAFF
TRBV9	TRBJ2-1	CASSGLNSGRGYNEQFF